The TCR beta chain described here comes from a study of CD8 T cells in Susac syndrome. This clonotype was recorded a few times. Random hexamers primed reverse transcription of about 0.5 to 1 ug RNA. TCRdb re-analysed the immunoSEQ multiplex PCR reads in MiXCR, keeping a single row per CDR3 protein. The repertoire has about 300,000 distinct CDR3 sequences, approximately 85% of them found once; the top ten carry over 0.1%. This CDR3 region has 17 residues. V dropped 0 bases and J dropped 8; count of bases not matched to a gene: 11. Germline loops: CDR1 LGHDT, CDR2 YNNKEL (reference sequence). Sequenced: CD8+ T cells from PBMCs. This receptor was taken from a human donor with multiple sclerosis. V gene TRBV3-1 combines with J gene TRBJ2-1; 9 bases line up with TRBD2. For the CDR3, the DNA is TGTGCCAGCAGCCAAGAAGGAACGGGACTAGCTTCCGATGAGCAGTTCTTC. Protein: CASSQEGTGLASDEQFF.